This T cell receptor beta chain is from a study of shared clonotypes between healthy human individuals. About the research overall: Each donor's CD4 naive and CD4 memory cells filled three plates apiece, CD8 naive two, and CD8 memory one. Overall study findings and caveats: Clonotypes which were not shared had lower generation probabilities than clonotypes that all four donors shared. Sampling covered nothing but blood. Tissue TCR repertoires likely differ from those found in blood.

Profiled with immunoSEQ multiplex PCR; TCRdb holds only in-frame clones, not every one. The table records 2 million to 2.5 million clones, roughly 95% of them present only once. As regards this clone: The antigen is not known.

Recent acute infections and vaccinations were absent in the healthy HIV-negative adult donors. V lost 4 bases, J lost 6 bases, and 14 bases stayed unmatched. The CDR3 length is 16 residues. Germline V gene data show CDR1 as KGHSH and CDR2 as LQKENI. The clonotype was recovered from a man between 18 and 29 years old in good health. The chain has TRBV18 and TRBJ2-7; 8 bases are shared with TRBD2. Sequences were obtained from naive CD4+ T cells sorted from blood. Subset in this sample: CD45RA+ positively selected. CDR3 amino acids: CASSQVLAGGGTEQYF. Here the CDR3 DNA reads TGTGCCAGCTCACAGGTCCTAGCGGGTGGAGGAACCGAGCAGTACTTC.